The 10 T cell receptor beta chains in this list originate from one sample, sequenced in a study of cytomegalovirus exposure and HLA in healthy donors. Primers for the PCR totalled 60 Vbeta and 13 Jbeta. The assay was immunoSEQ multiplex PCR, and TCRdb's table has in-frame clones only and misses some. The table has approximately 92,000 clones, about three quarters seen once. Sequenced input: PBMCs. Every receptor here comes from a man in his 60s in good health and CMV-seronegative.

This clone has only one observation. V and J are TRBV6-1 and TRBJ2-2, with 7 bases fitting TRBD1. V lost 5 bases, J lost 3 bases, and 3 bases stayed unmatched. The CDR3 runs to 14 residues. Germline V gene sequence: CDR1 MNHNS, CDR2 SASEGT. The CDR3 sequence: CASSSGTDTGELFF. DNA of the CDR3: TGTGCCAGCAGTTCCGGGACAGACACCGGGGAGCTGTTTTTT.

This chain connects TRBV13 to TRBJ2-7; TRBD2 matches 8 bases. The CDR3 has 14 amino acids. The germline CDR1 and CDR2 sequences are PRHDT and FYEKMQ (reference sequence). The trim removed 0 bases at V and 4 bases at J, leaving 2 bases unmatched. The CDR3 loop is CASSLGAGVYEQYF. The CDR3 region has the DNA TGTGCCAGCAGCTTAGGAGCGGGAGTATACGAGCAGTACTTC.

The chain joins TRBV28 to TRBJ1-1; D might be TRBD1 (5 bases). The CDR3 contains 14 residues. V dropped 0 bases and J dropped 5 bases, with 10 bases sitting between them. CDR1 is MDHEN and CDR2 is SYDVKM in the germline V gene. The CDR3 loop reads CASSLWGGGTEAFF. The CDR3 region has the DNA TGTGCCAGCAGTTTATGGGGGGGAGGGACTGAAGCTTTCTTT.

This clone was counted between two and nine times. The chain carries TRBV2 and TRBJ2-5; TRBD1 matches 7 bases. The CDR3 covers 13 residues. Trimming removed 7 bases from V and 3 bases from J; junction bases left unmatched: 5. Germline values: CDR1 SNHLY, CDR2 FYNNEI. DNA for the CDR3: TGTGCCAGCACCGGGACAGCGAAAGAGACCCAGTACTTC. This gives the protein CASTGTAKETQYF.

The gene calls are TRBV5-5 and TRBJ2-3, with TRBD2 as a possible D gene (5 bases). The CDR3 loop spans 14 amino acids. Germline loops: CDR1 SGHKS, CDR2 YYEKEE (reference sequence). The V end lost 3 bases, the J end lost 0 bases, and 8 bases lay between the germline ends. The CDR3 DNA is TGTGCCAGCAGCTCACGGACTAGCACAGATACGCAGTATTTT. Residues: CASSSRTSTDTQYF.

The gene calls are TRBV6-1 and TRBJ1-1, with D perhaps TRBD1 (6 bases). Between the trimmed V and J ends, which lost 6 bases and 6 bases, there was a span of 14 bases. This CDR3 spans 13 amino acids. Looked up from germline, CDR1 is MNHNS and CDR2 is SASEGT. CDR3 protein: CASRPTGLAEAFF. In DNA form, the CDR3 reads TGTGCCAGCAGACCCACAGGGTTGGCTGAAGCTTTCTTT.

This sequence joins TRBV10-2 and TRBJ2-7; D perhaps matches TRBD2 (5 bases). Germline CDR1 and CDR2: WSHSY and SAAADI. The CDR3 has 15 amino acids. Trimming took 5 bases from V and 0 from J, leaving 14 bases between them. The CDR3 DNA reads TGCGCCAGCAGTCATACTAGTTCTTACTCCTACGAGCAGTACTTC. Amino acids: CASSHTSSYSYEQYF.

CDR3 in amino acids: CASSQPTLGQANEQFF. Here the CDR3 DNA reads TGTGCCAGCAGCCAACCGACCCTCGGACAAGCCAATGAGCAGTTCTTC. V gene TRBV5-4 combines with J gene TRBJ2-1, with a tentative D call TRBD1 (5 bases). In germline, CDR1 is SGHNT, CDR2 YYREEE (reference sequence). The V end lost 4 bases, the J end lost 6 bases, and 20 bases lay between the germline ends. This CDR3 region has 16 residues.

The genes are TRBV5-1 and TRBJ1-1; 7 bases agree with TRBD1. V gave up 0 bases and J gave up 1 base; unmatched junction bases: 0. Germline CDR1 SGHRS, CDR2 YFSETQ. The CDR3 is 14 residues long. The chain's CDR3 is CASSLDRGNTEAFF. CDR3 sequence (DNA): TGCGCCAGCAGCTTGGACAGGGGGAACACTGAAGCTTTCTTT.

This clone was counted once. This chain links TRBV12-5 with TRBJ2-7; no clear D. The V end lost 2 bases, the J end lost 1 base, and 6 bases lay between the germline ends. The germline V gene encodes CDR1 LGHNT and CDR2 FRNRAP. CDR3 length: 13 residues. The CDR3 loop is CASGLHGSYEQYF. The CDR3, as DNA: TGTGCTAGTGGTTTGCACGGGTCCTACGAGCAGTACTTC.